These 20 T cell receptor beta chains were all obtained from the same sample, sequenced in a study of blood T cell repertoires in COVID-19 (dated by TCRdb to between 2020 and 2021). Library creation used the immunoSEQ multiplex PCR assay. Entries here come from immuneACCESS through TCRdb and include only in-frame sequences with V and J called. Some clones fail to appear in such tables; in the studies checked, an unresolved V gene covers under half of the shortfall, and the cause of the remainder is unknown. This sample holds 200,000 to 250,000 clones; about 84% were observed only once. The ten largest clonotypes hold 9% to 15% of the sample. Sequencing was done on a sample of peripheral blood. These TCRs come from a man older than 75 with acute or convalescent COVID-19.

V is TRBV12-3 or TRBV12-4 and J is TRBJ1-5; unclear D gene. Trimming removed 6 bases at V and 5 bases at J, with 11 bases between. The CDR3 has 13 residues. The CDR3 DNA reads as TGTGCCAGCAGCAGTATGGTGGATCAGCCCCAGCATTTT. It specifies CASSSMVDQPQHF.

In this sample, this clone turned up once. The chain recombines TRBV4-2 with TRBJ2-1; 16 nucleotides agree with TRBD2. Germline CDR1 LGHNA, CDR2 YNFKEQ. The CDR3 totals 19 residues. V was clipped by 1 base and J by 9 bases; unmatched bases: 12. The CDR3 DNA is TGTGCCAGCAGCCAAGTCGGGACTAGCGGGGGGGCCGATAGGGTTGAGCAGTTCTTC. As protein: CASSQVGTSGGADRVEQFF.

The V call is TRBV10-2, the J call TRBJ2-2; D possibly corresponds to TRBD1 (6 bases). Germline V CDR1 and CDR2: WSHSY, SAAADI. This CDR3 is built from 15 residues. V lost 9 bases and J lost 2, with 16 bases in between. CDR3 sequence reads: CASRARTVNTGELFF. In nucleotides, the CDR3 is TGCGCCAGTAGGGCCCGGACAGTCAACACCGGGGAGCTGTTTTTT.

The rearrangement joins TRBV18 to TRBJ2-2; 8 nucleotides agree with TRBD1. CDR3 size: 18 residues. J was trimmed by 0 bases and V by 3 bases; bases with no gene match: 9. Per germline, CDR1 KGHSH and CDR2 LQKENI. CDR3 bases: TGTGCCAGCTCACCCATACCACAGGGGGGTGCGAACACCGGGGAGCTGTTTTTT. It is translated as CASSPIPQGGANTGELFF.

This clone was found once. The chain uses TRBV6-2 or TRBV6-3 and TRBJ2-4, with a possible D match to TRBD1 (7 bases). Deletions cut 5 bases from V and 4 bases from J, with 12 bases between. The CDR3 runs to 14 residues. Germline-derived CDR1 and CDR2 are MNHEY and SVGEGT. The CDR3 DNA is TGTGCCAGCAGTCGGTCAGGGGGGAAAAACATTCAGTACTTC. This translates into CASSRSGGKNIQYF.

As regards this clone: One end of the junction fails to match germline, which may point to a read error. CDR3 sequence: CASSPYSGF. The DNA of the CDR3 is TGTGCCAGCAGCCCCTACAGTGGCTTT. The V call is TRBV3-1 (or the pseudogene TRBV3-2), the J call TRBJ1-1; no reliable D call. This CDR3 comprises 9 residues. Germline assignment: CDR1 LGHDT and CDR2 YNNKEL (reference sequence).

The CDR3 region has the DNA TGCGCCAGCAGTGTAGAGACTAGCGGGACAGATACGCAGTATTTT. Protein product: CASSVETSGTDTQYF. J is TRBJ2-3 and V is TRBV10-1; TRBD2 matches at 10 bases. This CDR3 contains 15 residues. The V gene end was trimmed by 4 bases and the J gene end by 3 bases; junction bases not matched to a gene: 4. Germline V gene data show CDR1 as WNHNN and CDR2 as SYGVQD (reference sequence).

This clone showed up just once. V gene TRBV19 combines with J gene TRBJ2-1; TRBD1 might be the D (5 bases). This CDR3 has 12 residues. Trimming pared 6 bases from V and 6 bases from J, leaving 9 bases between. The germline gives CDR1 LNHDA, CDR2 SQIVND (reference sequence). The CDR3 reads CASRRGGNEQFF. Here the CDR3 DNA reads TGTGCCAGTAGAAGGGGTGGCAATGAGCAGTTCTTC. The full variable domain, completed using reference TRBV19 and TRBJ2-1, is DGGITQSPKYLFRKEGQNVTLSCEQNLNHDAMYWYRQDPGQGLRLIYYSQIVNDFQKGDIAEGYSVSREKKESFPLTVTSAQKNPTAFYLCASRRGGNEQFFGPGTRLTVL.

The gene calls are TRBV18 and TRBJ2-5; tentatively, D is TRBD2 (6 bases). The length of the CDR3 is 15 residues. V lost 6 bases to trimming and J lost 2 bases, with 16 bases between them. Per germline, CDR1 KGHSH and CDR2 LQKENI. The CDR3 is CASSSRTGTQETQYF. The CDR3 nucleotides are TGTGCCAGCTCGTCTAGAACCGGGACTCAAGAGACCCAGTACTTC.

The chain employs TRBV4-3 and TRBJ1-1, with 8 positions matching TRBD1. From germline, CDR1 is LGHNA and CDR2 YSLEER. CDR3 length equals 15 residues. The J segment lost 7 bases and the V segment lost 0 bases, leaving 7 bases of the junction unmatched. The CDR3 loop is CASSQDGQGQVEAFF. The CDR3 bases are TGCGCCAGCAGCCAAGATGGACAGGGTCAGGTTGAAGCTTTCTTT.

The chain links TRBV5-1 to TRBJ1-1; the D gene is possibly TRBD1 (6 bases). The CDR3 is 14 residues long. Deletions cut 3 bases from V and 0 bases from J, with 9 bases between. The germline V gene has CDR1 SGHRS and CDR2 YFSETQ. The CDR3 DNA reads as TGCGCCAGCAGCTGGGGGGGCTTGAACACTGAAGCTTTCTTT. Its translation is CASSWGGLNTEAFF.

In its sample, this clone was seen once. This chain joins TRBV5-1 and TRBJ1-2, with TRBD1 as a possible D gene (6 bases). Germline V gene data show CDR1 as SGHRS and CDR2 as YFSETQ. Trimming removed 5 bases from V and 0 bases from J, with 11 bases in between. There are 14 residues in the CDR3. The CDR3 loop reads CASSQTGSNYGYTF. Here the CDR3 DNA reads TGCGCCAGCAGTCAGACAGGCTCTAACTATGGCTACACCTTC. Full variable domain (missing parts from reference TRBV5-1 and TRBJ1-2): KAGVTQTPRYLIKTRGQQVTLSCSPISGHRSVSWYQQTPGQGLQFLFEYFSETQRNKGNFPGRFSGRQFSNSRSEMNVSTLELGDSALYLCASSQTGSNYGYTFGSGTRLTVV.

The CDR3 loop is CASGGTVNTGELFF. The CDR3 DNA reads TGTGCCAGCGGCGGGACAGTGAACACCGGGGAGCTGTTTTTT. V gene TRBV7-8 combines with J gene TRBJ2-2; D may be TRBD1 (7 bases). V lost 8 bases and J lost 1, with 11 bases in between. Germline V gives CDR1 SGHVS, CDR2 FQNEAQ. CDR3 length: 14 residues.

The chain is built from TRBV18 and TRBJ2-1; 7 nucleotides agree with TRBD2. Germline V CDR1 and CDR2: KGHSH, LQKENI. The V gene end was trimmed by 4 bases and the J gene end by 5 bases; junction bases not matched to a gene: 2. This CDR3 region has 13 residues. The CDR3 loop is CASSLGLDNEQFF. The DNA for the CDR3 is TGTGCCAGCTCACTTGGACTAGACAATGAGCAGTTCTTC.

This chain links TRBV27 with TRBJ1-1; D might be TRBD1 (6 bases). V was cut by 6 bases and J by 4 bases, with 15 bases left in between. CDR3 length: 14 residues. Per germline, CDR1 MNHEY and CDR2 SMNVEV (reference sequence). Here the CDR3 DNA reads TGTGCCAGCAGCTCGGACAGCTCGGGCACTGAAGCTTTCTTT. Amino acids: CASSSDSSGTEAFF.

The V call is TRBV7-8, the J call TRBJ2-1; TRBD2 matches at 8 bases. Losses at the gene ends were 7 bases for V and 3 bases for J; bases not matched to a gene: 11. Germline V gene data show CDR1 as SGHVS and CDR2 as FQNEAQ. The CDR3 sequence is 16 residues long. The CDR3 protein is CASTGRERRLYNEQFF. The CDR3 DNA reads TGTGCCAGCACCGGGAGGGAGAGACGACTCTACAATGAGCAGTTCTTC.

The chain employs TRBV28 and TRBJ2-7; 12 bases agree with TRBD1. CDR3 length equals 15 residues. The trim removed 2 bases at V and 4 bases at J, leaving 3 bases unmatched. Germline V lookup: CDR1 MDHEN, CDR2 SYDVKM. The CDR3 loop is CASSLPGQGAYEQYF. CDR3 DNA: TGTGCCAGCAGTTTACCGGGACAGGGGGCTTACGAGCAGTACTTC.

This clone has a handful of counts. CDR3 loop: CASTAKGRLSGANVLTF. CDR3 sequence (DNA): TGTGCCAGCACCGCTAAGGGGAGGCTCTCTGGGGCCAACGTCCTGACTTTC. The J gene is TRBJ2-6, the V gene TRBV28, with TRBD2 as a possible D gene (6 bases). The germline CDR1 and CDR2 sequences are MDHEN and SYDVKM. Trimming stripped 7 bases from V and 0 bases from J, with 16 bases between. This CDR3 is built from 17 residues.

The CDR3 sequence is CASSLTGLRANEQFF. The CDR3, as DNA: TGTGCCAGCAGTTTGACGGGACTAAGGGCCAATGAGCAGTTCTTC. V is TRBV6-2 or TRBV6-3 and J is TRBJ2-1, with 7 nucleotides matching TRBD2. The CDR3 is made up of 15 amino acids. V lost 4 bases to trimming and J lost 6 bases; unmatched junction nucleotides: 9. Germline V gives CDR1 MNHEY, CDR2 SVGEGT.

V and J are TRBV19 and TRBJ1-2, with no clear D. V was cut by 3 bases and J by 4 bases, with 9 bases left in between. The germline gives CDR1 LNHDA, CDR2 SQIVND (reference sequence). CDR3 length: 13 amino acids. The CDR3 loop reads CASSIRAIYGYTF. The CDR3 nucleotides read TGTGCCAGTAGTATTCGCGCTATCTATGGCTACACCTTC.